The 18 T cell receptor beta chains listed next were all sequenced from one sample in a study of cytomegalovirus exposure and HLA in healthy donors (dated by TCRdb to 2015 to 2018). The library was prepared using the immunoSEQ multiplex PCR assay. A mixture of 60 forward primers for TCR Vbeta segments and 13 reverse primers for TCR Jbeta segments was used in the multiplex PCR. TCRdb obtained this table from immuneACCESS and retained in-frame rearrangements with V and J assigned. These tables miss some clones; where compared with another copy, unresolved V genes account for less than half of the shortfall, and the remainder is unexplained. Counted in this sample were around 150,000 clones; 80% to 85% of them appeared once. The ten largest clones capture 0.96% of the sample. Sequencing used PBMCs. The receptor source for this set is a girl aged 2 to 10 in good health and CMV-seropositive.

This clone was seen just once. The rearrangement links TRBV7-9 to TRBJ1-3; D gene uncertain. Germline V gene sequence: CDR1 SEHNR, CDR2 FQNEAQ (reference sequence). The CDR3 is 13 residues long. Trimming left V 2 bases short and J 8 bases short, with 10 bases between. The CDR3 sequence is CASSLSGRDTIYF. CDR3 coding DNA: TGTGCCAGCAGCTTAAGTGGGCGGGACACCATATATTTT.

As DNA, the CDR3 is TGCGCCAGCAGCTTCGGACTAGCGGGAGCAGATACGCAGTATTTT. Amino acids: CASSFGLAGADTQYF. The chain couples TRBV5-1 to TRBJ2-3; 13 bases map to TRBD2. V shed 2 bases, J shed 4 bases, and the junction held 1 base outside the gene matches. The CDR3 sequence is 15 residues long. Per the germline V gene, CDR1 is SGHRS and CDR2 is YFSETQ.

CDR3 sequence reads: CASSLLSYEQYF. The CDR3 DNA reads TGTGCCAGCAGCTTACTGTCCTACGAGCAGTACTTC. The V and J genes are TRBV27 and TRBJ2-7, with no clear D. CDR1 and CDR2 from the germline V gene are MNHEY and SMNVEV (reference sequence). The V end lost 6 bases, the J end lost 1 base, and 7 bases lay between the germline ends. The CDR3 loop spans 12 amino acids.

The genes are TRBV5-1 and TRBJ2-1, with TRBD2 matching 10 bases. The germline V gene encodes CDR1 SGHRS and CDR2 YFSETQ. V dropped 4 bases and J dropped 5; count of bases not matched to a gene: 6. The CDR3 length is 15 residues. Written as DNA, the CDR3 is TGCGCCAGCAGCGTCGGACTAGCGGATAACAATGAGCAGTTCTTC. Amino acid sequence: CASSVGLADNNEQFF.

This clone occurred a few times. The chain joins TRBV5-6 to TRBJ1-5; D may be TRBD1 (6 bases). The germline V gene encodes CDR1 SGHDT and CDR2 YYEEEE. Deletions cut 5 bases from V and 4 bases from J, with 16 bases between. The CDR3 contains 15 residues. This CDR3 reads CASRNRQVWNQPQHF. The CDR3 coding sequence is TGTGCCAGCAGAAATAGACAGGTTTGGAATCAGCCCCAGCATTTT.

The CDR3 sequence is CASRADRVDEKLFF. The CDR3 DNA sequence: TGCGCCAGCAGGGCCGACAGGGTTGATGAAAAACTGTTTTTT. This chain links TRBV5-1 with TRBJ1-4; 7 bases are shared with TRBD1. The CDR3 extends over 14 amino acids. Germline trimming cut 5 bases from V and 6 bases from J; bases unmatched to any gene: 7. Looked up from germline, CDR1 is SGHRS and CDR2 is YFSETQ.

The CDR3 protein is CASSYRQVYSGNTIYF. The DNA for the CDR3 is TGCGCCAGCAGCTACCGACAGGTCTACTCTGGAAACACCATATATTTT. V and J are TRBV4-1 and TRBJ1-3; D is perhaps TRBD1 (6 bases). CDR1 is MGHRA and CDR2 is YSYEKL in the germline V gene. Trimming took 5 bases from V and 0 from J, leaving 14 bases between them. CDR3 length: 16 amino acids.

This clone appeared a single time. One end of the junction fails to match germline, which may point to a read error. The chain links TRBV7-7 to TRBJ2-3, with D tentatively TRBD2 (6 bases). In germline, CDR1 is SSHAT, CDR2 FNYEAQ (reference sequence). CDR3 size: 17 residues. The CDR3: CASSLEEYGEATDTQYF. Written as DNA, the CDR3 is TGTGCTAGCAGCTTAGAGGAATACGGGGAGGCGACAGATACGCAGTATTTT. The full variable domain, completed using reference TRBV7-7 and TRBJ2-3, is GAGVSQSPRYKVTKRGQDVTLRCDPISSHATLYWYQQALGQGPEFLTYFNYEAQPDKSGLPSDRFSAERPEGSISTLTIQRTEQRDSAMYRCASSLEEYGEATDTQYFGPGTRLTVL.

The chain employs TRBV6-1 and TRBJ2-5, with no clear D. Germline CDR1 is MNHNS and CDR2 is SASEGT. The CDR3 is made up of 12 amino acids. V shed 6 bases and J shed 5 bases, with 10 bases lying between them. The CDR3, as DNA: TGTGCCAGCAGCTTCAAGAGGGAGACCCAGTACTTC. Translated, it gives CASSFKRETQYF.

V and J are TRBV10-2 and TRBJ2-7; 7 positions match TRBD2. The CDR3 extends over 14 amino acids. Germline V lookup: CDR1 WSHSY, CDR2 SAAADI. Trimming cost V 10 bases and J 6 bases; bases outside gene matches: 15. In nucleotides, the CDR3 is TGCGCCACCGGAAATACGGCGGGAGCCGGCGAGCAGTACTTC. Protein sequence: CATGNTAGAGEQYF.

The V call is TRBV27, the J call TRBJ1-3; possible D gene TRBD1, 6 bases. Germline V lookup: CDR1 MNHEY, CDR2 SMNVEV (reference sequence). The CDR3 spans 14 residues. The V end was cut by 4 bases, the J end by 4 bases, with 11 bases between. The CDR3 sequence is CASSSGVEGNTIYF. The DNA of the CDR3 is TGTGCCAGCAGTTCAGGGGTCGAGGGAAACACCATATATTTT.

J is TRBJ2-5 and V is TRBV5-1, with 8 positions matching TRBD2. The germline V gene encodes CDR1 SGHRS and CDR2 YFSETQ. With 4 bases clipped from V and 6 bases from J, the junction kept 14 bases outside the gene matches. This CDR3 has 16 residues. CDR3 sequence: CASSPRWVSGEQTQYF. In DNA, the CDR3 is TGCGCCAGCAGCCCCCGCTGGGTTAGCGGGGAACAGACCCAGTACTTC. The whole variable domain, remainder taken from reference TRBV5-1 and TRBJ2-5, is KAGVTQTPRYLIKTRGQQVTLSCSPISGHRSVSWYQQTPGQGLQFLFEYFSETQRNKGNFPGRFSGRQFSNSRSEMNVSTLELGDSALYLCASSPRWVSGEQTQYFGPGTRLLVL.

The J gene is TRBJ1-5, the V gene TRBV6-1, with D unresolved. This CDR3 spans 13 amino acids. The V gene lost 4 bases and the J gene lost 3 bases, with 7 bases spanning the gap. CDR1 and CDR2 (germline): MNHNS, SASEGT. DNA of the CDR3: TGTGCCAGCAGTGTTGTGGCCAATCAGCCCCAGCATTTT. Its translation: CASSVVANQPQHF.

This clone was found once. The chain combines TRBV6-6 with TRBJ1-4, with D possibly TRBD1 on 5 matching bases. CDR3 length: 14 residues. The ends were cut back, 7 bases at V and 5 bases at J, with 14 bases in the middle. Germline V gene lookup returns CDR1 MNHNY and CDR2 SVGAGI (reference sequence). The CDR3 spells CASMPGVPNEKLFF. CDR3 bases: TGTGCCAGCATGCCGGGGGTACCCAATGAAAAACTGTTTTTT.

V gene TRBV28 combines with J gene TRBJ2-3, with D possibly being TRBD2 (6 bases). This CDR3 has 17 amino acids. The germline V gene has CDR1 MDHEN and CDR2 SYDVKM. Trimming shortened V by 1 base and J by 4 bases, and 18 bases separated the two germline ends. DNA for the CDR3: TGTGCCAGCAGTTTATCCGGGACGGGAGAAGGGTCAGATACGCAGTATTTT. Its protein product is CASSLSGTGEGSDTQYF.

CDR3 region: CASSVDRGRETQYF. CDR3 nucleotide sequence: TGTGCCAGCAGCGTGGACAGGGGTAGAGAGACCCAGTACTTC. This sequence joins TRBV2 and TRBJ2-5; 9 bases line up with TRBD1. CDR3 length equals 14 residues. V lost 6 bases to trimming and J lost 4 bases; unmatched junction nucleotides: 6. Germline V gene sequence: CDR1 SNHLY, CDR2 FYNNEI.

A few counts support this clone. V usage is TRBV2 and J usage is TRBJ1-2, with a possible D match to TRBD1 (5 bases). This CDR3 has 15 amino acids. Germline loops: CDR1 SNHLY, CDR2 FYNNEI. Trimming took off 1 base at V and 6 bases at J, with 15 bases between the two ends. The CDR3 protein is CASSEESGVGDGYTF. The CDR3 bases are TGTGCCAGCAGTGAAGAGTCGGGGGTTGGTGATGGCTACACCTTC.

The rearrangement uses TRBV7-2 and TRBJ2-1, with TRBD2 matching 13 bases. CDR1 and CDR2 (germline): SGHTA, FQGNSA. The J segment lost 7 bases and the V segment lost 5 bases, leaving 8 bases of the junction unmatched. This CDR3 is built from 16 residues. Written as DNA, the CDR3 is TGTGCCAGCAGCCCGGGGGGGGGACTAGCGGGAAATGAGCAGTTCTTC. Translating it yields CASSPGGGLAGNEQFF.